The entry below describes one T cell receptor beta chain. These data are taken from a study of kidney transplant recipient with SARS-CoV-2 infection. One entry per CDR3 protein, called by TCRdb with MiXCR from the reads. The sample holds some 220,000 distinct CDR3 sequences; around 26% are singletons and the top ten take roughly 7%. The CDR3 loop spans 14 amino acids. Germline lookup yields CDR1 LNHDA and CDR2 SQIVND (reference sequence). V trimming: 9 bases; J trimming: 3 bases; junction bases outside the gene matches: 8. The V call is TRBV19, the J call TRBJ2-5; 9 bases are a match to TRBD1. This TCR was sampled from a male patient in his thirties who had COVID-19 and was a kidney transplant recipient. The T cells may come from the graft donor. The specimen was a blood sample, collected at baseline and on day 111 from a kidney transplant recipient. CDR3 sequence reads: CASTTGGPEETQYF. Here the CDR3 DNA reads TGTGCCAGCACTACAGGGGGCCCCGAAGAGACCCAGTACTTC.